These 26 T cell receptor beta chains came from one sample sequenced in a study of response to subunit inactivated influenza vaccine. TCRdb reanalysed the RT-PCR reads using MiXCR and keeps one entry per CDR3 protein. The profile covers some 570,000 distinct CDR3 sequences, with approximately 11% appearing a single time and roughly 9.6% taken by the ten largest. The data were also submitted as part of a second study, on T cells expressing NK-cell markers. That report adds: The authors generated TCR beta cDNA through 5'RACE template switching with UMIs.

This specimen consisted of PBMCs from blood, obtained on the day of vaccination. The source is a man aged 50 or older who received an inactivated influenza vaccine.

This clonotype has just a few counts. The chain couples TRBV4-1 to TRBJ1-5, with D hard to call. The germline CDR1 and CDR2 sequences are MGHRA and YSYEKL. The V gene lost 4 bases and the J gene lost 2 bases, with 12 bases spanning the gap. This CDR3 comprises 15 residues. The CDR3: CASSPLSFGNQPQHF. Written as DNA, the CDR3 is TGCGCCAGCAGCCCTCTGAGTTTTGGCAATCAGCCCCAGCATTTT.

This clonotype was recorded many times. V gene TRBV6-5 combines with J gene TRBJ2-7, with 9 positions matching TRBD2. V was pared by 0 bases and J by 7 bases, with 10 bases of the junction left unmatched. Germline V gene lookup returns CDR1 MNHEY and CDR2 SVGAGI. The length of the CDR3 is 16 residues. The CDR3 reads CASSYSRVAGVLEQYF. In DNA, the CDR3 is TGTGCCAGCAGTTACTCGAGGGTAGCGGGAGTTTTAGAGCAGTACTTC.

The chain has TRBV20-1 and TRBJ2-3; D is undetermined. This CDR3 has 15 residues. CDR1 and CDR2 (germline): DFQATT, SNEGSKA (reference sequence). Trimming stripped 0 bases from V and 5 bases from J, with 15 bases between. CDR3 amino acids: CSARDLTKVVDTQYF. The CDR3 bases are TGCAGTGCTAGAGATCTGACAAAGGTCGTAGATACGCAGTATTTT.

This clonotype was seen just once. V usage is TRBV12-3 or TRBV12-4 and J usage is TRBJ2-1; no reliable D call. V dropped 4 bases and J dropped 3 bases, with 10 bases sitting between them. This CDR3 has 14 residues. The CDR3 loop reads CASSWAVNYNEQFF. For the CDR3, the DNA is TGTGCCAGCAGTTGGGCAGTGAACTACAATGAGCAGTTCTTC.

This clonotype has just a few counts. J is TRBJ2-1 and V is TRBV11-2; 12 positions agree with TRBD2. The length of the CDR3 is 18 residues. Trimming removed 3 bases from V and 5 bases from J; junction bases left unmatched: 11. CDR1 is SGHAT, CDR2 FQNNGV, per germline. The CDR3 loop is CASSLSSGRAPLNNEQFF. Written as DNA, the CDR3 is TGTGCCAGCAGCTTGTCTAGCGGGAGGGCCCCACTTAACAATGAGCAGTTCTTC.

The chain carries TRBV7-2 and TRBJ1-2, with a tentative D call TRBD1 (6 bases). Per germline, CDR1 SGHTA and CDR2 FQGNSA. The CDR3 is 14 residues long. Trimming removed 6 bases at V and 5 bases at J, with 16 bases between. The CDR3 DNA sequence: TGTGCCAGCAGACGAAATTCACAGGGATATGGCTACACCTTC. Translation gives CASRRNSQGYGYTF.

This clonotype was detected a few times. The chain couples TRBV29-1 to TRBJ2-5; possibly TRBD1 or TRBD2 for D (6 bases each). The CDR3 has 12 amino acids. Germline CDR1 and CDR2: SQVTM and ANQGSEA. Written as DNA, the CDR3 is TGCACCGGGGGCAGGGGTGGGGAGACCCAGTACTTC. This encodes CTGGRGGETQYF.

The sample holds many counts of this clonotype. This chain connects TRBV5-1 to TRBJ2-4, with D tentatively TRBD1 (5 bases). The germline CDR1 and CDR2 sequences are SGHRS and YFSETQ. This CDR3 is 14 amino acids long. V was trimmed by 4 bases and J by 0 bases, leaving 8 bases between them. The chain's CDR3 is CASSPTVAKNIQYF. The CDR3 coding sequence is TGCGCCAGCAGCCCGACAGTAGCCAAAAACATTCAGTACTTC.

This rearrangement joins TRBV7-9 to TRBJ2-7; 7 bases align to TRBD1. V trimming: 10 bases; J trimming: 4 bases; junction bases outside the gene matches: 16. This CDR3 has 15 residues. The V gene's germline CDR1 is SEHNR and CDR2 FQNEAQ (reference sequence). CDR3 in DNA: TGTGCCAACAGGAAGTCCGGGACAGATACTTACGAGCAGTACTTC. Its protein is CANRKSGTDTYEQYF. Together with reference TRBV7-9 and TRBJ2-7, the CDR3 gives the full variable domain: DTGVSQNPRHKITKRGQNVTFRCDPISEHNRLYWYRQTLGQGPEFLTYFQNEAQLEKSRLLSDRFSAERPKGSFSTLEIQRTEQGDSAMYLCANRKSGTDTYEQYFGPGTRLTVT.

This clonotype was counted at least ten times. The chain is built from TRBV5-1 and TRBJ2-1, with TRBD1 as a possible D gene (6 bases). Germline lookup yields CDR1 SGHRS and CDR2 YFSETQ. Trimming cost V 0 bases and J 8 bases, with 6 bases left between them. The length of the CDR3 is 12 residues. The CDR3 DNA reads TGCGCCAGCAGCTTGGCAGGGGATGAGCAGTTCTTC. Translated: CASSLAGDEQFF.

The chain carries TRBV7-2 and TRBJ2-3; 8 bases are shared with TRBD2. This CDR3 has 14 amino acids. Germline trimming cut 3 bases from V and 4 bases from J; bases unmatched to any gene: 3. Germline V gene data show CDR1 as SGHTA and CDR2 as FQGNSA. Here the CDR3 DNA reads TGTGCCAGCAGCTTTGCACTAGCGGCAGATACGCAGTATTTT. It codes for CASSFALAADTQYF.

This clonotype turned up a few times. The chain couples TRBV12-3 or TRBV12-4 to TRBJ2-1, with D tentatively TRBD1 or TRBD2 (5 bases each). The CDR3 totals 14 residues. The germline V and J ends were trimmed by 7 bases and 6 bases, with 16 bases remaining between them. CDR3 in DNA: TGTGCCAGCACCCTCCGGGACCTATTCAATGAGCAGTTCTTC. It yields the protein CASTLRDLFNEQFF.

Worth noting for this clonotype: This sequence may be a read error, since a much larger clone differs from it by one base. This rearrangement joins TRBV4-1 to TRBJ2-4; D may be TRBD2 (6 bases). The end of the DNA fits TRBJ2-1 better, so the J call may be wrong. The CDR3 consists of 13 residues. Germline lookup yields CDR1 MGHRA and CDR2 YSYEKL. The CDR3: CASSHPGRNIQFF. Written as DNA, the CDR3 is TGCGCCAGCAGCCACCCAGGGAGGAACATTCAGTTCTTC.

In this sample, this clonotype turned up a few times. This sequence joins TRBV29-1 and TRBJ2-3; 9 bases are a match to TRBD1. Germline loops: CDR1 SQVTM, CDR2 ANQGSEA. The CDR3 extends over 14 amino acids. Trimming removed 5 bases from V and 6 bases from J; junction bases left unmatched: 9. CDR3 sequence (DNA): TGCAGCGTTAAACGGGGACAGGGTCTCGATACGCAGTATTTT. It codes for CSVKRGQGLDTQYF.

The chain joins TRBV28 to TRBJ1-2; D ambiguous. The CDR3 is 12 residues long. In germline, CDR1 is MDHEN, CDR2 SYDVKM. V lost 5 bases and J lost 3, with 7 bases in between. The CDR3 region has the DNA TGTGCCAGCAGTCCGAGATACTATGGCTACACCTTC. This gives the protein CASSPRYYGYTF.

By its share, this clonotype is medium-sized. The V and J genes are TRBV12-3 or TRBV12-4 and TRBJ2-2; possibly TRBD1 for D (6 bases). The CDR3 contains 16 residues. V lost 5 bases to trimming and J lost 6 bases, with 19 bases between them. CDR3: CASSPRAVEGAGELFF. The DNA for the CDR3 is TGTGCCAGCAGTCCCCGCGCCGTAGAGGGGGCCGGGGAGCTGTTTTTT.

This clonotype occurred a few times. The V call is TRBV7-2, the J call TRBJ2-3, with D possibly TRBD1 on 5 matching bases. This CDR3 is built from 15 residues. Trimming pared 3 bases from V and 2 bases from J, leaving 12 bases between. Germline-derived CDR1 and CDR2 are SGHTA and FQGNSA. CDR3 DNA sequence: TGTGCCAGCAGCTTGTACGACAGCACCACAGATACGCAGTATTTT. Its translation is CASSLYDSTTDTQYF.

The J gene is TRBJ2-7, the V gene TRBV4-2, with D unclear. The CDR3 is made up of 12 amino acids. Trimming removed 4 bases at V and 5 bases at J, with 9 bases between. Germline V gene data show CDR1 as LGHNA and CDR2 as YNFKEQ. CDR3 residues: CASSPNRDEQYF. CDR3 in DNA: TGTGCCAGCAGCCCCAATCGGGACGAGCAGTACTTC.

This clonotype has only a few counts. The chain has TRBV12-3 or TRBV12-4 and TRBJ2-3; a possible D gene is TRBD2 (6 bases). This CDR3 region has 15 residues. V was cut by 7 bases and J by 0 bases, with 14 bases left in between. CDR3 nucleotide sequence: TGTGCCAGCAACCGACTAGGGTTGAGCACAGATACGCAGTATTTT. Protein product: CASNRLGLSTDTQYF.

Written as DNA, the CDR3 is TGTGCCAGCTCCGCGACAGGGATGAACACTGAAGCTTTCTTT. It yields the protein CASSATGMNTEAFF. The chain employs TRBV18 and TRBJ1-1; 7 bases agree with TRBD1. The CDR3 loop spans 14 amino acids. V was clipped by 6 bases and J by 0 bases; unmatched bases: 4. The V gene's germline CDR1 is KGHSH and CDR2 LQKENI.

This chain uses TRBV27 with TRBJ2-1; 8 bases align to TRBD1. Germline V gene data show CDR1 as MNHEY and CDR2 as SMNVEV (reference sequence). After removal of 0 bases from V and 1 base from J, the junction contained 5 bases not matched to a gene. The CDR3 totals 17 residues. For the CDR3, the DNA is TGTGCCAGCAGTTTATCCGGCCGACAGGGGTCCTACAATGAGCAGTTCTTC. Translation gives CASSLSGRQGSYNEQFF.

This clonotype was counted at least ten times. The V and J genes are TRBV10-3 and TRBJ1-5, with 9 positions matching TRBD1. The V gene end was trimmed by 3 bases and the J gene end by 7 bases; junction bases not matched to a gene: 4. CDR3 length: 14 amino acids. CDR1 is ENHRY, CDR2 SYGVKD, per germline. The CDR3: CAISEQGARQPQHF. CDR3 in DNA: TGTGCCATCAGTGAACAGGGGGCGAGGCAGCCCCAGCATTTT.

The table lists this clonotype with many counts. The genes are TRBV6-2 or TRBV6-3 and TRBJ2-1; TRBD2 is a possible D gene (7 bases). The germline gives CDR1 MNHEY, CDR2 SVGEGT. This CDR3 contains 18 residues. Trimming cost V 0 bases and J 0 bases, with 15 bases left between them. In nucleotides, the CDR3 is TGTGCCAGCAGTTACTCGCGGGGGCGGGCCTACTCCTACAATGAGCAGTTCTTC. The encoded protein is CASSYSRGRAYSYNEQFF.

The chain is built from TRBV12-2 and TRBJ2-1; TRBD2 reflects the table's D call only, with no check against the DNA. TRBV12-2 corresponds to a pseudogene. This CDR3 is 19 amino acids long. The CDR3, as DNA: TGTGCAAGTCGCTTAGAACTAGCGGGAGAGACCCGGTCGTACAATGAGCAGTTCTTC. This encodes CASRLELAGETRSYNEQFF.

The chain has TRBV6-2 or TRBV6-3 and TRBJ2-2; D possibly matches TRBD1 or TRBD2 (6 bases each). The length of the CDR3 is 15 residues. Trimming shortened V by 7 bases and J by 8 bases, and 20 bases separated the two germline ends. CDR1 and CDR2 (germline): MNHEY, SVGEGT. DNA for the CDR3: TGTGCCAGCACCCCCGGGGGCAGTATCAAAGGGGAGCTGTTTTTT. Encoded protein: CASTPGGSIKGELFF.

This clonotype has only a few counts. The rearrangement links TRBV20-1 to TRBJ1-6; 7 positions match TRBD1. Germline assignment: CDR1 DFQATT and CDR2 SNEGSKA (reference sequence). V lost 6 bases, J lost 7 bases, and 6 bases stayed unmatched. CDR3 length: 13 residues. CDR3 bases: TGCAGTGCCTTACGGGACAGAAATTCACCCCTCCACTTT. Translated: CSALRDRNSPLHF.